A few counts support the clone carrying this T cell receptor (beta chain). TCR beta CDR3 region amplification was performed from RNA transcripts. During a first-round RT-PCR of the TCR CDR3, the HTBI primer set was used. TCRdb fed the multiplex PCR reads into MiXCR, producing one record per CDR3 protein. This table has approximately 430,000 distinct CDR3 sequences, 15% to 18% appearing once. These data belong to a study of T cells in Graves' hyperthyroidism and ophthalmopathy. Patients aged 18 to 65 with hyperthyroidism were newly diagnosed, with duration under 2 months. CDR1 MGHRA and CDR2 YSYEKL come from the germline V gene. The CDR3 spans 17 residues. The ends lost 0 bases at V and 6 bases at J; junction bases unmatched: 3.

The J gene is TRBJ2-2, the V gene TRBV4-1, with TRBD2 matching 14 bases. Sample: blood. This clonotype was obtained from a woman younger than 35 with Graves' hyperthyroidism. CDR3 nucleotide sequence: TGCGCCAGCAGCCAAGAGATGACTAGCGGGAGGGCCGGGGAGCTGTTTTTT. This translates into CASSQEMTSGRAGELFF.